These 18 T cell receptor beta chains originate from one sample sequenced in a study of early T cells in non-severe SARS-CoV-2 infection. One entry per CDR3 protein results from TCRdb running MiXCR on the 5' RACE reads. The sample includes some 48,000 distinct CDR3 sequences, approximately 13% of them seen just once. Sequencing was performed on whole blood. The source is an adult who was a healthcare worker with PCR-confirmed SARS-CoV-2 infection or an uninfected control (not recorded which).

This chain connects TRBV24-1 to TRBJ2-1, with 12 bases that match TRBD2. J gave up 7 bases and V 1 base, and 7 bases lay outside the gene matches. Germline values: CDR1 KGHDR, CDR2 SFDVKD. The CDR3 is 17 amino acids. In nucleotides, the CDR3 is TGTGCCACCAGTGATTTCAAGACTAGCGGGAGAGGTAATGAGCAGTTCTTC. It specifies CATSDFKTSGRGNEQFF.

This clonotype has ten or more counts. The V and J genes are TRBV18 and TRBJ1-4; no clear D gene. V gave up 3 bases and J gave up 4 bases, with 9 bases separating them. Germline CDR1 reads KGHSH; CDR2 reads LQKENI. This CDR3 is 14 amino acids long. The CDR3 coding sequence is TGTGCCAGCTCACCGGACGGAATTAATGAAAAACTGTTTTTT. Its protein product is CASSPDGINEKLFF.

This clonotype came up a few times. The rearrangement joins TRBV7-2 to TRBJ2-6, with no clear D. V lost 2 bases, J lost 0 bases, and 8 bases lay in between. Per the germline V gene, CDR1 is SGHTA and CDR2 is FQGNSA. The CDR3 is 16 residues long. CDR3 bases: TGTGCCAGCAGCTTAATTGAAAACTCTGGGGCCAACGTCCTGACTTTC. This encodes CASSLIENSGANVLTF.

This clonotype came up a few times. The chain combines TRBV19 with TRBJ2-1; 8 bases agree with TRBD2. J gave up 8 bases and V 3 bases, and 6 bases lay outside the gene matches. Germline V gene data show CDR1 as LNHDA and CDR2 as SQIVND (reference sequence). The CDR3 is 14 residues long. The DNA for the CDR3 is TGTGCCAGTAGTATGGGACGGGGGGGACATGAGCAGTTCTTC. Protein: CASSMGRGGHEQFF.

This clonotype was detected only a few times. The chain is built from TRBV19 and TRBJ1-5, with D unclear. V was shortened by 9 bases and J by 0 bases, with 18 bases between the two germline ends. Germline CDR1 is LNHDA and CDR2 is SQIVND (reference sequence). This CDR3 spans 16 amino acids. This chain's CDR3 is CASNLSKWASNQPQHF. For the CDR3, the DNA is TGTGCCAGCAATCTCTCGAAGTGGGCTAGCAATCAGCCCCAGCATTTT.

The chain links TRBV21-1 to TRBJ2-7; the D segment call TRBD2 is taken from the table without a DNA check. TRBV21-1 is a recognized pseudogene. The length of the CDR3 is 12 residues. Here the CDR3 reads CASGVAYYEQYF. In DNA form, the CDR3 reads TGTGCCAGCGGCGTAGCGTACTACGAGCAGTACTTC.

The table lists this clonotype with many counts. The genes are TRBV7-9 and TRBJ1-2; D call uncertain. V lost 5 bases to trimming and J lost 4 bases, with 11 bases between them. Germline-derived CDR1 and CDR2 are SEHNR and FQNEAQ (reference sequence). CDR3 size: 13 residues. CDR3 region: CASSPTAIYGYTF. The CDR3 DNA reads TGTGCCAGCAGCCCGACGGCCATCTATGGCTACACCTTC.

This clonotype occurred a few times. The chain carries TRBV29-1 and TRBJ2-7; perhaps TRBD1 as D (8 bases). There are 14 residues in the CDR3. Germline assignment: CDR1 SQVTM and CDR2 ANQGSEA. With 0 bases removed from V and 5 bases from J, the gap between germline ends came to 14 bases. For the CDR3, the DNA is TGCAGCGTTGAAGATCAGGGGGCGGGGGACGAGCAGTACTTC. It translates to CSVEDQGAGDEQYF.

Sample share makes this clonotype medium-sized. The chain combines TRBV2 with TRBJ2-1; D gene unclear. This CDR3 contains 10 residues. Germline V gene lookup returns CDR1 SNHLY and CDR2 FYNNEI. V was trimmed by 3 bases and J by 8 bases, leaving 2 bases between them. The CDR3 nucleotides read TGTGCCAGCAGTGATTATGAGCAGTTCTTC. Protein sequence: CASSDYEQFF.

The chain carries TRBV30 and TRBJ2-3; tentatively, D is TRBD2 (6 bases). The CDR3 has 14 amino acids. V was shortened by 3 bases and J by 2 bases, with 12 bases between the two germline ends. From germline, CDR1 is GTSNPN and CDR2 SVGIG (reference sequence). CDR3 bases: TGTGCCTGGAGCGGACTACGACACACAGATACGCAGTATTTT. It encodes CAWSGLRHTDTQYF.

This clonotype turned up a few times. This may arise from a read error, as a much more abundant clone is one base away. The chain links TRBV3-1 to TRBJ2-3, with 9 positions matching TRBD2. Germline V gives CDR1 LGHDT, CDR2 YNNKEL (reference sequence). The CDR3 has 15 residues. The junction had 0 bases not matched to a gene; V was cut back by 1 base and J by 1 base. CDR3 coding DNA: TGTGCCAGCAGCCAAGGGACTAGCGGCACAGATACGCAGTATTTT. Protein: CASSQGTSGTDTQYF.

This clonotype was detected many times. The chain has TRBV9 and TRBJ2-7; 8 bases agree with TRBD1. The CDR3 is made up of 16 amino acids. Germline loops: CDR1 SGDLS, CDR2 YYNGEE. The ends lost 4 bases at V and 3 bases at J; junction bases unmatched: 12. The CDR3 here is CASSPRQGFTLYEQYF. CDR3 bases: TGTGCCAGCAGCCCAAGACAGGGGTTCACCCTCTACGAGCAGTACTTC.

This clonotype was recorded at least ten times. The chain recombines TRBV27 with TRBJ2-7; D call uncertain. V lost 3 bases and J 2 bases, leaving 8 bases between the germline ends. The CDR3 spans 13 residues. CDR1 and CDR2 from the germline V gene are MNHEY and SMNVEV (reference sequence). This CDR3 is CASSFGQTYEQYF. The CDR3 bases are TGTGCCAGCAGTTTCGGGCAGACCTACGAGCAGTACTTC.

This clonotype appeared many times. The V call is TRBV6-5, the J call TRBJ2-1, with 10 bases fitting TRBD2. CDR3 length: 15 amino acids. Germline values: CDR1 MNHEY, CDR2 SVGAGI. V dropped 3 bases and J dropped 8; count of bases not matched to a gene: 7. CDR3 sequence (DNA): TGTGCCAGCAGTTATCAGCTAGCGGGAGCACATGAGCAGTTCTTC. Amino acid sequence: CASSYQLAGAHEQFF.

This clonotype showed up many times. V is TRBV7-6 and J is TRBJ2-3; D is ambiguous. The germline V and J ends were trimmed by 2 bases and 6 bases, with 9 bases remaining between them. CDR3 length: 13 residues. The germline gives CDR1 SGHVS, CDR2 FNYEAQ. The CDR3 here is CASSLSRWDTQYF. CDR3 nucleotide sequence: TGTGCCAGCAGCTTAAGTCGGTGGGATACGCAGTATTTT.

V and J are TRBV7-8 and TRBJ2-6, with 7 bases that match TRBD2. Germline V lookup: CDR1 SGHVS, CDR2 FQNEAQ. The CDR3 runs 13 residues. V gave up 5 bases and J gave up 11 bases; unmatched junction bases: 6. CDR3 region: CASSAEAGDVLTF. As DNA, the CDR3 is TGTGCCAGCAGCGCTGAGGCGGGGGACGTCCTGACTTTC.

This clonotype was found many times. This rearrangement joins TRBV20-1 to TRBJ2-7; no clear D gene. The CDR3 spans 15 residues. CDR1 is DFQATT and CDR2 is SNEGSKA in the germline V gene (reference sequence). V dropped 2 bases and J dropped 2 bases, with 16 bases sitting between them. CDR3 bases: TGCAGTGCTAGATCGTGGCACTCCGAACCCTACGAGCAGTACTTC. It encodes CSARSWHSEPYEQYF.

A few counts support this clonotype. The junction departs from germline at one end; a sequencing error may be responsible. The gene calls are TRBV5-1 and TRBJ2-3, with unresolved D. Germline CDR1 is SGHRS and CDR2 is YFSETQ. The CDR3 runs to 15 residues. The CDR3 loop is CTSSIIVAATDTQYF. Here the CDR3 DNA reads TGCACCAGCAGCATAATAGTAGCAGCCACAGATACGCAGTATTTT.